The present entry profiles one T cell receptor (beta chain) with its context. Its cognate antigen is unknown. The protocol was immunoSEQ multiplex PCR, while the TCRdb copy is restricted to in-frame clones and leaves out a portion. The sample gives just under 5,000 clones, roughly 95% of which show up once; approximately 2.9% is in the top ten. Samples were taken several times over chemoradiotherapy. This sample is drawn from a study of chemoradiotherapy in HPV16-positive cancers. Looking at the study overall: Candidate HPV-specific T-cell clones and common TCR motifs came from functional assays in a couple of HPV16-positive patients. Study-wide results and limits: Functional assays defining HPV-specific T cells used only a couple of HPV16-positive patients. During treatment, candidate HPV-specific clones and E7-related motifs expanded in tumor.

Germline V gene data show CDR1 as SNHLY and CDR2 as FYNNEI. The CDR3 has 16 residues. Trimming cost V 6 bases and J 2 bases; bases outside gene matches: 10. The J gene is TRBJ2-5, the V gene TRBV2; TRBD1 matches 9 bases. This clonotype originated in a human donor with HPV-associated anogenital cancer. The sample in question was tumor tissue, obtained from a patient who underwent chemoradiotherapy. The CDR3 DNA is TGTGCCAGCAGCGCTACACTCGGGACAGGGCAAGAGACCCAGTACTTC. Its protein product is CASSATLGTGQETQYF. The full variable domain, its missing parts supplied by reference TRBV2 and TRBJ2-5, is EPEVTQTPSHQVTQMGQEVILRCVPISNHLYFYWYRQILGQKVEFLVSFYNNEISEKSEIFDDQFSVERPDGSNFTLKIRSTKLEDSAMYFCASSATLGTGQETQYFGPGTRLLVL.